One TCR beta chain is described in this entry. This specimen belongs to a study of blood T cell repertoires in COVID-19. As for the study in general: Acute and convalescent COVID-19 samples came from the United States, Italy and Spain. T cells, B-cell-depleted T cells, or PBMCs provided the cDNA or gDNA that served as material.

The repertoire was sequenced with immunoSEQ multiplex PCR; TCRdb's copy has only in-frame clones and lacks some. The data contain about 68,000 clones, about 86% of them singletons. This receptor was identified in an older woman with acute or convalescent COVID-19. The sample consisted of peripheral blood.

CDR3 in DNA: TGTGCCAGCAGCCCGAAGACAGGGGTCTTTGCAACTAATGAAAAACTGTTTTTT. This encodes CASSPKTGVFATNEKLFF. The V gene is TRBV5-5, the J gene TRBJ1-4; 8 nucleotides match TRBD1. The ends lost 4 bases at V and 0 bases at J; junction bases unmatched: 11. This CDR3 spans 18 amino acids. Germline-derived CDR1 and CDR2 are SGHKS and YYEKEE (reference sequence).